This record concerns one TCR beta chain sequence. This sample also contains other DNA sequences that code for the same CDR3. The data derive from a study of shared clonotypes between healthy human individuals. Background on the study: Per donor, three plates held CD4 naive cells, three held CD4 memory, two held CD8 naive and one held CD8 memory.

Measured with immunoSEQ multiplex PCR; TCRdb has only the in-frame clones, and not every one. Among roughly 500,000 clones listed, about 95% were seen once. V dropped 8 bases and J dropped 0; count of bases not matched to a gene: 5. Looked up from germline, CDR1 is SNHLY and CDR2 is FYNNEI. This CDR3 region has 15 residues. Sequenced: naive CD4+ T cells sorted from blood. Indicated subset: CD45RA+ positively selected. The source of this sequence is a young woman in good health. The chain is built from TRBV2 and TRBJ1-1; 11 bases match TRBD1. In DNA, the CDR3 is TGTGCCAGCTCCGGGACAGGGGGGATGAACACTGAAGCTTTCTTT. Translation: CASSGTGGMNTEAFF.